These 9 T cell receptor beta chains were all obtained from the same sample, sequenced in a study of blood T cell repertoires in COVID-19. This table comes from immunoSEQ multiplex PCR, and its TCRdb copy is limited to in-frame clones, with some not included. Of more than 250,000 clones in the sample, around 90% are singletons; the top ten hold 0.65% to 0.8%. What was sequenced was peripheral blood. These receptors were collected from a human donor in a cohort sampled during active COVID-19.

The chain links TRBV2 to TRBJ2-1; 7 nucleotides line up with TRBD2. V was clipped by 3 bases and J by 4 bases; unmatched bases: 6. This CDR3 region has 15 residues. Germline CDR1 and CDR2: SNHLY and FYNNEI. CDR3 in amino acids: CASSERSSGYNEQFF. CDR3 DNA: TGTGCCAGCAGTGAGCGGTCTAGCGGATACAATGAGCAGTTCTTC.

This sequence joins TRBV3-1 (or the pseudogene TRBV3-2) and TRBJ1-5, with 11 bases lining up with TRBD1. CDR3 length equals 16 residues. In germline, CDR1 is LGHDT, CDR2 YNNKEL (reference sequence). V was clipped by 3 bases and J by 7 bases; unmatched bases: 8. CDR3 in DNA: TGTGCCAGCAGCCACGCTACGGGACAGGGGGGACAGCCCCAGCATTTT. Protein sequence: CASSHATGQGGQPQHF.

The J gene is TRBJ2-7, the V gene TRBV28; D possibly corresponds to TRBD1 (7 bases). The CDR3 covers 13 residues. Trimming left V 4 bases short and J 5 bases short, with 12 bases between. CDR1 is MDHEN, CDR2 SYDVKM, per germline. CDR3 protein: CASSSGDRDEQYF. CDR3 sequence (DNA): TGTGCCAGCAGTTCGGGGGACAGAGACGAGCAGTACTTC.

The V gene is TRBV19, the J gene TRBJ1-2; 9 bases line up with TRBD1. Germline V CDR1 and CDR2: LNHDA, SQIVND (reference sequence). The CDR3 has 14 residues. The ends lost 4 bases at V and 6 bases at J; junction bases unmatched: 6. The CDR3 spells CASSTPGQGNGYTF. The CDR3 nucleotides are TGTGCCAGTAGTACCCCGGGACAGGGTAATGGCTACACCTTC.

CDR3 nucleotide sequence: TGTGCCAGTAGTGCCACAGGGGGCGTACAGCAGCCCCAGCATTTT. Its translation: CASSATGGVQQPQHF. The chain links TRBV19 to TRBJ1-5; TRBD1 matches at 9 bases. Germline CDR1 LNHDA, CDR2 SQIVND (reference sequence). V lost 5 bases to trimming and J lost 7 bases; unmatched junction nucleotides: 9. The CDR3 runs to 15 residues. Based on the CDR3 plus reference TRBV19 and TRBJ1-5, the full variable domain is DGGITQSPKYLFRKEGQNVTLSCEQNLNHDAMYWYRQDPGQGLRLIYYSQIVNDFQKGDIAEGYSVSREKKESFPLTVTSAQKNPTAFYLCASSATGGVQQPQHFGDGTRLSIL.

V is TRBV5-6 and J is TRBJ1-4, with unresolved D. Trimming cost V 2 bases and J 8 bases, with 7 bases left between them. This CDR3 is 12 amino acids long. CDR1 and CDR2 (germline): SGHDT, YYEEEE. CDR3 sequence: CASSFEREKLFF. CDR3 DNA sequence: TGTGCCAGCAGCTTTGAGAGGGAAAAACTGTTTTTT.

V gene TRBV5-1 combines with J gene TRBJ2-1; D is perhaps TRBD1 (6 bases). This CDR3 region has 15 residues. Germline V gene data show CDR1 as SGHRS and CDR2 as YFSETQ. V lost 4 bases and J 0 bases, leaving 11 bases between the germline ends. The DNA for the CDR3 is TGCGCCAGCAGCGGACAGTCTAACTCCTACAATGAGCAGTTCTTC. It encodes CASSGQSNSYNEQFF.

This chain connects TRBV6-2 or TRBV6-3 to TRBJ1-1; tentative D call: TRBD1 (6 bases). This CDR3 spans 15 amino acids. Germline lookup yields CDR1 MNHEY and CDR2 SVGEGT. Trimming shortened V by 5 bases and J by 1 base, and 14 bases separated the two germline ends. CDR3 sequence (DNA): TGTGCCAGCAGTCAACTACAGGGATCGAACACTGAAGCTTTCTTT. Amino acids: CASSQLQGSNTEAFF.

This chain joins TRBV9 and TRBJ1-2; TRBD1 might be the D (5 bases). V lost 4 bases, J lost 7 bases, and 14 bases lay in between. The CDR3 has 13 amino acids. CDR1 is SGDLS, CDR2 YYNGEE, per germline. CDR3 sequence reads: CASSTPSRAGYTF. CDR3 bases: TGTGCCAGCAGCACCCCAAGCAGGGCTGGCTACACCTTC.